A selection of T cell receptor beta chains follows, all from one sample in a study of shared clonotypes between healthy human individuals. The data were produced by immunoSEQ multiplex PCR, yet TCRdb's version contains in-frame clones alone and is incomplete. The table lists some 490,000 clones, 65% to 85% of them singletons, with about 13% in the top ten. The sample taken for sequencing was PBMCs. These TCRs come from a woman aged 40 to 55 in good health. Some clones in this sample may be carry-over from other donors' samples. The CDR3 runs from the conserved cysteine through the conserved F or W. The D gene is left open where the match is weak. Clone size is shown for a subset of rows, as once, few, many or a class of expanded clone.

V gene: TRBV30
J gene: TRBJ1-5
clone size: NA
D gene: NA
CDR3 DNA: TGTGCCTGGAGTGGGGGGACCGCGGCCGATCAGCCCCAGCATTTT
CDR3 protein: CAWSGGTAADQPQHF

V gene: TRBV10-2
J gene: TRBJ2-7
clone size: few
D gene: NA
CDR3 DNA: TGCGCCAGCAGTGAGGAGGGCCCCTACGAGCAGTACTTC
CDR3 protein: CASSEEGPYEQYF

V gene: TRBV4-3
J gene: TRBJ1-4
clone size: NA
D gene: NA
CDR3 DNA: TGCGCCAGCAGCCAAGATCTCGGGGGCCCTAATGAAAAACTGTTTTTT
CDR3 protein: CASSQDLGGPNEKLFF

V gene: TRBV6-6
J gene: TRBJ2-5
clone size: NA
D gene: NA
CDR3 DNA: TGTGCCAGCAGTTATCGAGCGGGAGAGACCCAGTACTTC
CDR3 protein: CASSYRAGETQYF

V gene: TRBV9
J gene: TRBJ2-7
clone size: NA
D gene: NA
CDR3 DNA: TGTGCCAGCAGTCGTGGGGGGGAGCAGTACTTC
CDR3 protein: CASSRGGEQYF

V gene: TRBV20-1
J gene: TRBJ2-7
clone size: once
D gene: NA
CDR3 DNA: TGCAGTGCTAAGGCCTACGAGCAGTACTTC
CDR3 protein: CSAKAYEQYF

V gene: TRBV2
J gene: TRBJ2-7
clone size: NA
D gene: TRBD1
CDR3 DNA: TGTGCCAGCAGTGAAGGGATTAGGACAGGGCCTAAGCAGTACTTC
CDR3 protein: CASSEGIRTGPKQYF

V gene: TRBV27
J gene: TRBJ2-3
clone size: NA
D gene: TRBD2
CDR3 DNA: TGTGCCAGCAGTTCCGGACTAGCGGGAGGGACAGATACGCAGTATTTT
CDR3 protein: CASSSGLAGGTDTQYF

V gene: TRBV10-1
J gene: TRBJ2-1
clone size: once
D gene: NA
CDR3 DNA: TGCGCCAGCAGTTTGACTACCCTATCCAATGAGCAGTTCTTC
CDR3 protein: CASSLTTLSNEQFF

V gene: TRBV6-1
J gene: TRBJ2-7
clone size: NA
D gene: TRBD2
CDR3 DNA: TGTGCCAGCAGTGAGACTAGCGGGAGGGCCGCCTACGAGCAGTACTTC
CDR3 protein: CASSETSGRAAYEQYF

V gene: TRBV15
J gene: TRBJ2-7
clone size: many
D gene: NA
CDR3 DNA: TGTGCCACCAGCAGAAAAAGGGACGTCGCCGAGCAGTACTTC
CDR3 protein: CATSRKRDVAEQYF

V gene: TRBV5-8
J gene: TRBJ1-2
clone size: NA
D gene: NA
CDR3 DNA: TGTGCCAGCAGCTTGGATTTCTATGGCTACACCTTC
CDR3 protein: CASSLDFYGYTF

V gene: TRBV30
J gene: TRBJ2-2
clone size: NA
D gene: NA
CDR3 DNA: TGTGCCTGGAGTGTACGGGGGTCCGGGGAGCTGTTTTTT
CDR3 protein: CAWSVRGSGELFF

V gene: TRBV10-3
J gene: TRBJ2-1
clone size: NA
D gene: TRBD2
CDR3 DNA: TGTGCCACTAATAGCGGGAGCGGGAATGAGCAGTTCTTC
CDR3 protein: CATNSGSGNEQFF

V gene: TRBV5-1
J gene: TRBJ1-1
clone size: few
D gene: NA
CDR3 DNA: TGCGCCAGCAGCTCCCGGGACGACCGTCACTTT
CDR3 protein: CASSSRDDRHF